These 11 T cell receptor beta chains were all obtained from the same sample, sequenced in a study of shared clonotypes between healthy human individuals. Using immunoSEQ multiplex PCR, the repertoire was profiled, and TCRdb retains in-frame clones only, with some absent. Of roughly 2.5 million clones listed, approximately 92% are singletons. Specimen: naive CD4+ T cells sorted from blood. As to subset: CD45RA+ positively selected. Receptor source: a man younger than 30 in good health.

The J gene is TRBJ2-7, the V gene TRBV10-3; weak D call: TRBD1 (6 bases). Germline V gene lookup returns CDR1 ENHRY and CDR2 SYGVKD. The CDR3 is 15 amino acids. Trimming removed 2 bases from V and 1 base from J, with 12 bases in between. The CDR3 nucleotides are TGTGCCATCAGTGAGACACAGGGATTATCCTACGAGCAGTACTTC. As protein: CAISETQGLSYEQYF.

The chain joins TRBV4-1 to TRBJ2-7; 10 bases line up with TRBD1. This CDR3 region has 15 residues. The germline V gene encodes CDR1 MGHRA and CDR2 YSYEKL. The V segment lost 3 bases and the J segment 0 bases; nucleotides outside the gene matches: 2. Written as DNA, the CDR3 is TGCGCCAGCAGCCATGGGACAGGGGCCTCCTACGAGCAGTACTTC. As protein: CASSHGTGASYEQYF.

This clone has more than one count but fewer than ten. Other DNA sequences of this sample code for an identical CDR3. The rearrangement links TRBV20-1 to TRBJ1-1; D call uncertain. This CDR3 spans 11 amino acids. The ends were cut back, 3 bases at V and 8 bases at J, with 10 bases in the middle. Germline values: CDR1 DFQATT, CDR2 SNEGSKA (reference sequence). DNA of the CDR3: TGCAGTGCTAGGGAAACCGGGGAAGCTTTCTTT. Its translation: CSARETGEAFF.

V usage is TRBV9 and J usage is TRBJ1-6; maybe TRBD1 (5 bases). V lost 1 base and J 12 bases, leaving 20 bases between the germline ends. CDR1 and CDR2 (germline): SGDLS, YYNGEE. The CDR3 consists of 16 residues. CDR3 residues: CASSVRGDGNYGPLHF. DNA of the CDR3: TGTGCCAGCAGCGTACGTGGGGACGGGAATTATGGACCCCTCCACTTT.

The chain recombines TRBV5-5 with TRBJ1-2; 7 nucleotides align to TRBD1. Trimming cost V 2 bases and J 7 bases; bases outside gene matches: 5. The CDR3 is 13 amino acids. Germline V gives CDR1 SGHKS, CDR2 YYEKEE (reference sequence). CDR3 region: CASSFPQGGGYTF. The DNA of the CDR3 is TGTGCCAGCAGCTTTCCGCAGGGGGGTGGCTACACCTTC.

The CDR3 nucleotides read TGTGCCAGCAGTGAAGGGACAGGGCTAGTTGCTAATGAAAAACTGTTTTTT. It encodes CASSEGTGLVANEKLFF. The gene calls are TRBV27 and TRBJ1-4; 9 bases are shared with TRBD1. The J segment lost 3 bases and the V segment lost 5 bases, leaving 10 bases of the junction unmatched. Germline V CDR1 and CDR2: MNHEY, SMNVEV (reference sequence). This CDR3 has 17 residues.

The chain couples TRBV5-4 to TRBJ2-3, with TRBD2 matching 13 bases. CDR3 length: 19 amino acids. Per the germline V gene, CDR1 is SGHNT and CDR2 is YYREEE (reference sequence). Trimming cost V 5 bases and J 4 bases; bases outside gene matches: 16. CDR3 residues: CASSSGTSGTFLGADTQYF. CDR3 nucleotides: TGTGCCAGCAGTTCCGGGACTAGCGGGACTTTCCTAGGGGCAGATACGCAGTATTTT.

V is TRBV2 and J is TRBJ2-2; the match to TRBD2 covers 13 bases. The V gene's germline CDR1 is SNHLY and CDR2 FYNNEI. This CDR3 is 19 amino acids long. The junction had 9 bases not matched to a gene; V was cut back by 2 bases and J by 3 bases. The CDR3, as DNA: TGTGCCAGCAGTGAATCACTAGCGGGGGGGCCGCTCGACACCGGGGAGCTGTTTTTT. Translating it yields CASSESLAGGPLDTGELFF.

The chain joins TRBV7-3 to TRBJ2-4; D call uncertain. The CDR3 length is 14 residues. Germline-derived CDR1 and CDR2 are SGHTA and FQGTGA. V lost 3 bases and J 5 bases, leaving 11 bases between the germline ends. As DNA, the CDR3 is TGTGCCAGCAGCTTGAACCAGGTGGAAAACATTCAGTACTTC. Translating gives CASSLNQVENIQYF. Together with reference TRBV7-3 and TRBJ2-4, the CDR3 gives the full variable domain: GAGVSQTPSNKVTEKGKYVELRCDPISGHTALYWYRQSLGQGPEFLIYFQGTGAADDSGLPNDRFFAVRPEGSVSTLKIQRTERGDSAVYLCASSLNQVENIQYFGAGTRLSVL.

The rearrangement uses TRBV9 and TRBJ2-1, with TRBD2 matching over 7 bases. The CDR3 totals 16 residues. V dropped 3 bases and J dropped 4; count of bases not matched to a gene: 10. From germline, CDR1 is SGDLS and CDR2 YYNGEE. The DNA of the CDR3 is TGTGCCAGCAGCGATACAAGCGGGGTCGTTTACAATGAGCAGTTCTTC. The encoded protein is CASSDTSGVVYNEQFF.

The table lists this clone with a count of one. V is TRBV19 and J is TRBJ2-6; D not resolved. There are 16 residues in the CDR3. V lost 9 bases, J lost 0 bases, and 15 bases lay in between. Germline V gene lookup returns CDR1 LNHDA and CDR2 SQIVND (reference sequence). Written as DNA, the CDR3 is TGTGCCAGCTTGGATTATTCTTCCTCTGGGGCCAACGTCCTGACTTTC. This sequence encodes CASLDYSSSGANVLTF.